This TCR beta chain was observed in a study of blood T cells in healthy people across ages (dated by TCRdb to the mid-2010s). About the study as a whole: Template switching captured roughly one uniquely barcoded TCR beta cDNA molecule per two T cells in model experiments. Using deep sequencing normalized with unique cDNA molecular identifiers, the study measured how TCR beta repertoire diversity changes with age. Four age groups were formed from the donors: young (average roughly 15 years), middle-aged (around 40), aged (over 55) and long-lived (around 82). To avoid experimental bias, donors of different ages were distributed randomly across sequencing lanes. Using the same blood draw, the study looked at two additional independent replicas of 1 million unique cDNA reads for two donors, one aged 18 to 30 and the other aged 80 or older.

From the cysteine up to the phenylalanine, the CDR3 has a length of 15 residues. Only CDR3 DNA is held: 45 bases, read in frame from base 1. According to the germline V gene, CDR1 reads MGHDK and CDR2 reads SYGVNS. At the junction V is shortened by 5 bases and J by 6 bases; bases outside the gene matches: 6. Systemically healthy Caucasian individuals from Russia, 39 in total and aged roughly 6 to 100 years, were included as donors. About 10 milliliters of peripheral blood were collected from each donor into EDTA-treated Vacutainer tubes. Ficoll-Paque density-gradient centrifugation was used to isolate PBMCs, with at least 7 million per sample. Total RNA was extracted from PBMCs with Trizol reagent, with at least 6 micrograms obtained per sample. For every donor, an aliquot of PBMCs went through flow cytometry to measure the percentages of naive CD45RAhigh/CD27high T cells. What the research found in general, with its limitations: Total diversity estimates from one million sequenced T cells were considered lower bounds and underestimates. Observed TCR beta diversity correlated strongly with the percentage of naive T cells measured by flow cytometry. Bulk unsorted PBMC profiling prevented conclusive comparison of naive and antigen-experienced compartments. Observed TCR beta diversity per million T cells fell roughly linearly with age, and a significant reduction was already apparent by age about 38. Because donor CMV infection status was unknown, age-related changes in expanded clonotypes were potentially confounded. Compared with the aged group, the long-lived group had more naive CD4+ T cells, fewer expanded clones and increased TCR diversity, a pattern suggesting age selection.

Libraries were built with 5' RACE. TCRdb names Illumina HiSeq 2500 as the instrument used. A second roughly 6 to 12 cycle PCR used a sample-barcoded 5' primer and a J-beta primer mix. A template-switch 5' adaptor carrying 12 random nucleotides introduced a unique molecular identifier onto each TCR beta cDNA molecule. At least 2.5 million CDR3-containing paired-end reads were obtained from each sample. The Mint cDNA synthesis kit, primed by a TRBC-specific oligonucleotide, was used to synthesize first-strand cDNA from all RNA. Following uracil-DNA glycosylase treatment, all cDNA underwent a first 18-cycle PCR with the universal primers M1SS and BC2_uni_R. On the authors' methods: Each sample was normalized by randomly selecting 1 million high-quality reads, each carrying a distinct molecular identifier. Instead of being binned into consensus sequences, reads with shared molecular identifiers were discarded. MiTCR, set to a Q25 quality threshold and the strictest error-elimination algorithm, was used for CDR3 identification, clonotype clustering and error correction. A nonparametric unseen species model with Euler transformation was used to estimate lower-bound total TCR beta diversity. TCRdb reprocessed the public reads (quality trimming at Q25 with fastp, clone calling with MiXCR) and kept in-frame beta chains. All rows with the same CDR3 protein become a single entry with the most common DNA and genes. TCRdb's processing, not the study's, gives the V and J calls here. A total of around 1.5 million distinct CDR3 sequences appear in this sample, roughly 32% of them only once. The ten most abundant clones make up roughly 12% of the sample.

A word on this clonotype: The antigen this receptor binds is unknown. The record has no base qualities; no much larger clone is one base away.

The sequence came from a woman aged 30 to 39 in good health. The chain is assembled from TRBV25-1 and TRBJ2-2, and TRBD2 aligns with 10 junction nucleotides. Sequenced sample: blood. The bases read TGTGCCAGCAGTACGCTAGCGGGAGAGGCCGGGGAGCTGTTTTTT. This sequence encodes CASSTLAGEAGELFF.